This T cell receptor (beta chain) came from a study of T-cell reconstitution after alpha-beta-depleted transplantation in children. Germline lookup yields CDR1 DFQATT and CDR2 SNEGSKA (reference sequence). The CDR3 runs to 14 residues. J was trimmed by 8 bases and V by 0 bases; bases with no gene match: 5. Unique molecular identifiers were incorporated during preparation of the TCRbeta library. TCRdb called the PCR reads again in MiXCR, with one record for every CDR3 protein. Of 150,000 to 200,000 distinct CDR3 sequences in the sample, approximately 15% were seen once. Sequences were derived from PBMCs from the stem cell graft donor, sampled from the stem cell graft. The receptor was isolated from a human donor who donated a stem cell graft to a child with acute lymphoblastic leukemia. The chain uses TRBV20-1 and TRBJ2-4, with TRBD2 matching 9 bases. In nucleotides, the CDR3 is TGCAGTGCTAGAGAGCCTAGCGGGGCAGACATTCAGTACTTC. This gives the protein CSAREPSGADIQYF.